This entry features one T cell receptor beta chain sequence. Its specificity is unknown. The protocol was immunoSEQ multiplex PCR, while the TCRdb copy is restricted to in-frame clones and leaves out a portion. The sample has 150,000 to 160,000 clones, less than 95% seen once. The data stem from a study of T cell responses to AZD1222 COVID-19 vaccine. Study overall: Both about-4-week and about-12-week second-dose recipients were combined. Findings of the study overall: Donors were largely white British and mainly female; clonal diversity was possibly underestimated. Receipt of two AZD1222 doses was followed by a rise in Spike-specific TCR breadth and depth. Vaccine-related CD4 TCRs covered spike, predominating at 160-218 and 743-854.

The germline V gene encodes CDR1 MDHEN and CDR2 SYDVKM. The CDR3 loop spans 15 amino acids. V dropped 5 bases and J dropped 3; count of bases not matched to a gene: 7. This chain links TRBV28 with TRBJ1-5; 7 bases fit TRBD1. The TCR originated in an adult in good health. This specimen was peripheral blood, taken on day 0 of AZD1222 vaccination. This CDR3 is CASSRGQVHNQPQHF. In DNA, the CDR3 is TGTGCCAGCAGTCGAGGACAGGTCCACAATCAGCCCCAGCATTTT.